The clone carrying this T cell receptor (beta chain) showed up just once. Other DNA sequences in this sample translate to the same CDR3. The CDR3 consists of 13 residues. Germline values: CDR1 MNHEY, CDR2 SMNVEV (reference sequence). After removal of 5 bases from V and 5 bases from J, the junction contained 3 bases not matched to a gene. The data are from a study of blood T cell repertoires in COVID-19. Across the whole study: There were acute and convalescent COVID-19 samples, and they came from the United States, Italy and Spain.

As originally analysed: Using reference gene primer amplification, nucleated cell counts were estimated. The assay was immunoSEQ multiplex PCR, and TCRdb's table has in-frame clones only and misses some. D and trimming come from the DNA, and the V and J calls and clone size come from that table. The sample holds 250,000 to 400,000 clones; almost 90% are singletons and the top ten take 2.5% to 3%. The sequence came from a woman in her twenties or thirties with COVID-19, enrolled during active disease. The J gene is TRBJ1-2, the V gene TRBV27; 9 bases agree with TRBD1. Sequenced: peripheral blood. The CDR3 protein is CASSLGQGYGYTF. The CDR3 bases are TGTGCCAGCAGTCTTGGACAGGGGTATGGCTACACCTTC.